A selection of T cell receptor beta chains follows, all from one sample in a study of shared clonotypes between healthy human individuals. Using immunoSEQ multiplex PCR, the repertoire was profiled, and TCRdb retains in-frame clones only, with some absent. The repertoire includes some 1,100,000 clones, 75% to 85% of them detected once, and 0.5% to 0.6% sits in the top ten. Sequences were obtained from memory CD4+ T cells from PBMCs. The receptors shown here come from a man between 18 and 35 years old in good health. Some clones in this sample may be carry-over from other donors' samples. The CDR3 runs from the conserved cysteine through the conserved F or W. D genes are given only for firm matches. Only some rows state a clone size, as once, few, many or a class for expanded clones.

D: TRBD2
J: TRBJ2-3
size: -
V: TRBV30
DNA: TGTGCCTGGAGTCCTCCCGTTGGGGCGGGAGGCACAGATACGCAGTATTTT
CDR3: CAWSPPVGAGGTDTQYF

D: -
J: TRBJ2-1
size: few
V: TRBV7-9
DNA: TGTGCCAGCAGCTTAGGTGTGTATGAGCAGTTCTTC
CDR3: CASSLGVYEQFF

D: -
J: TRBJ1-2
size: -
V: TRBV28
DNA: TGTGCCAGCTTCTTCCCAGGGGTAAACTATGGCTACACCTTC
CDR3: CASFFPGVNYGYTF

D: -
J: TRBJ1-4
size: -
V: TRBV4-1
DNA: TGCGCCAGCAGCCAAGATTTCCCGAGGACTAATGAAAAACTGTTTTTT
CDR3: CASSQDFPRTNEKLFF

D: -
J: TRBJ1-4
size: -
V: TRBV2
DNA: TGTGCCAGCAGTGAAAGGGAATTTGGGGCCACCTTGGGGGAAAAACTGTTTTTT
CDR3: CASSEREFGATLGEKLFF

D: TRBD1
J: TRBJ1-1
size: -
V: TRBV5-6
DNA: TGTGCCAGCAGCTTGCTCCCAGGGGGGGGCACTGAAGCTTTCTTT
CDR3: CASSLLPGGGTEAFF

D: TRBD2
J: TRBJ2-1
size: -
V: TRBV5-1
DNA: TGCGCCAGCAGCCCTCGCCTAGCGGGAGGGAATGAGCAGTTCTTC
CDR3: CASSPRLAGGNEQFF

D: -
J: TRBJ1-1
size: -
V: TRBV4-3
DNA: TGCGCCAGCAGCCAGGTCAAGGGGGGCACTGAAGCTTTCTTT
CDR3: CASSQVKGGTEAFF

D: TRBD1
J: TRBJ2-3
size: -
V: TRBV5-4
DNA: TGTGCCAGCAGCTTGGACCTCGGACAGGGTAGGCCAGATACGCAGTATTTT
CDR3: CASSLDLGQGRPDTQYF

D: -
J: TRBJ2-2
size: -
V: TRBV4-3
DNA: TGCGCCAGCAGCCAAGATCTAAACAGGAACACCGGGGAGCTGTTTTTT
CDR3: CASSQDLNRNTGELFF

D: TRBD2
J: TRBJ2-3
size: few
V: TRBV9
DNA: TGTGCCAGCAGCTCCACTAGCGGGAGGACAGATACGCAGTATTTT
CDR3: CASSSTSGRTDTQYF

D: TRBD1
J: TRBJ2-3
size: -
V: TRBV5-1
DNA: TGCGCCAGCAGACTAGGGGACAGGGACACAGATACGCAGTATTTT
CDR3: CASRLGDRDTDTQYF

D: -
J: TRBJ2-7
size: -
V: TRBV7-9
DNA: TGTGCCAGCAGCTCCTGGCGGGAAAGCAACGAGCAGTACTTC
CDR3: CASSSWRESNEQYF

D: -
J: TRBJ1-2
size: -
V: TRBV5-1
DNA: TGCGCCAGCAGCTTGGAGGGCAGATCAACCCTCAGTCCCACCTTC
CDR3: CASSLEGRSTLSPTF

D: TRBD1
J: TRBJ2-1
size: -
V: TRBV7-9
DNA: TGTGCCAGCAGCCCAGGCATACAGGGGCTTTACAATGAGCAGTTCTTC
CDR3: CASSPGIQGLYNEQFF

D: -
J: TRBJ1-5
size: once
V: TRBV11-2
DNA: TGTGCCAGCAGCTTAGGGCAGGGGTACAATCAGCCCCAGCATTTT
CDR3: CASSLGQGYNQPQHF

D: -
J: TRBJ2-2
size: -
V: TRBV6-5
DNA: TGTGCCAGCAGTTATTTGCGGAGGACGAACACCGGGGAGCTGTTTTTT
CDR3: CASSYLRRTNTGELFF

D: TRBD1
J: TRBJ1-1
size: few
V: TRBV29-1
DNA: TGCAGCGTTGTCGGCAGGGGGCGCGCGGACACTGAAGCTTTCTTT
CDR3: CSVVGRGRADTEAFF

D: -
J: TRBJ2-4
size: -
V: TRBV13
DNA: TGTGCCAGCAGCTCCCGACTCCTCGGTTTAGCCAAAAACATTCAGTACTTC
CDR3: CASSSRLLGLAKNIQYF

D: TRBD2
J: TRBJ2-3
size: -
V: TRBV10-3
DNA: TGTGCCATCAGTGCGGGACTAGCGGGAGGGGGATCCACAGATACGCAGTATTTT
CDR3: CAISAGLAGGGSTDTQYF

D: TRBD2
J: TRBJ2-1
size: -
V: TRBV27
DNA: TGTGCCAGCGGAGCCCCTGGAGCGGGAAGCAATGAGCAGTTCTTC
CDR3: CASGAPGAGSNEQFF

D: -
J: TRBJ1-1
size: -
V: TRBV6-4
DNA: TGTGCCAGCAGTGAGTGGAACACTGAAGCTTTCTTT
CDR3: CASSEWNTEAFF

D: -
J: TRBJ2-4
size: once
V: TRBV9
DNA: TGTGCCAGCAGCGTATCTAGCGCCAGCATTCAGTACTTC
CDR3: CASSVSSASIQYF

D: -
J: TRBJ2-2
size: -
V: TRBV6-1
DNA: TGTGCCAGCAGCGTAACGAACACCGGGGAGCTGTTTTTT
CDR3: CASSVTNTGELFF

D: -
J: TRBJ2-7
size: -
V: TRBV27
DNA: TGTGCCACACATAAAGGAGGCGTAGTCTCCTACGAGCAGTACTTC
CDR3: CATHKGGVVSYEQYF

D: -
J: TRBJ1-3
size: -
V: TRBV7-9
DNA: TGTGCCAGCAGCTCCCGTTGGGCAGGGCGCCCTGGAAACACCATATATTTT
CDR3: CASSSRWAGRPGNTIYF

D: -
J: TRBJ2-2
size: -
V: TRBV5-1
DNA: TGCGCCAGCAGCTTGTTTGGGATCGCGAACACCGGGGAGCTGTTTTTT
CDR3: CASSLFGIANTGELFF

D: TRBD1
J: TRBJ2-7
size: -
V: TRBV5-1
DNA: TGCGCCAGCAGCTTGGGGGGGACAGGGACCCACGAGCAGTACTTC
CDR3: CASSLGGTGTHEQYF

D: -
J: TRBJ2-3
size: few
V: TRBV5-1
DNA: TGCGCCAGCCGGATGGACGGCGTCAGCACAGATACGCAGTATTTT
CDR3: CASRMDGVSTDTQYF

D: -
J: TRBJ2-4
size: -
V: TRBV7-2
DNA: TGTGCCAGCAGCCCACCCAGTGCGAACATTCAGTACTTC
CDR3: CASSPPSANIQYF

D: -
J: TRBJ2-3
size: -
V: TRBV28
DNA: TGTGCCAGCAGTTTAATTTGGGCTGACGGCCCAGATACGCAGTATTTT
CDR3: CASSLIWADGPDTQYF

D: TRBD2
J: TRBJ2-3
size: -
V: TRBV18
DNA: TGTGCCAGCTCACCACCGGGGGGGCTAGCGGGAAGTACGCAGTATTTT
CDR3: CASSPPGGLAGSTQYF

D: -
J: TRBJ2-7
size: few
V: TRBV7-3
DNA: TGTGCCAGCAGCTTATCCGGGGTTGGCGAGCAGTACTTC
CDR3: CASSLSGVGEQYF

D: -
J: TRBJ1-4
size: few
V: TRBV29-1
DNA: TGCAGCGCTGTCACGGGCAGTGAAAAACTGTTTTTT
CDR3: CSAVTGSEKLFF

D: TRBD2
J: TRBJ2-7
size: -
V: TRBV29-1
DNA: TGCAGCGTTACCGGGACTAGCGGAGGAAGTAGCTCCTACGAGCAGTACTTC
CDR3: CSVTGTSGGSSSYEQYF

D: -
J: TRBJ2-2
size: once
V: TRBV29-1
DNA: TGCAGCGTTGTGAGAGGAACTAGCTCGGGGGAGCTGTTTTTT
CDR3: CSVVRGTSSGELFF

D: -
J: TRBJ2-7
size: -
V: TRBV28
DNA: TGTGCCAGCAGTACTCCCGGGACTGCTATCTACGAGCAGTACTTC
CDR3: CASSTPGTAIYEQYF

D: -
J: TRBJ2-3
size: -
V: TRBV5-1
DNA: TGCGCCAGCAGACAGGGCCCAGATACGCAGTATTTT
CDR3: CASRQGPDTQYF

D: TRBD2
J: TRBJ2-1
size: -
V: TRBV11-3
DNA: TGTGCCAGCAGCATATCGACTAGCGGGAGAGATAATGAGCAGTTCTTC
CDR3: CASSISTSGRDNEQFF

D: -
J: TRBJ2-7
size: -
V: TRBV28
DNA: TGTGCCAGCAGTTTTTTCAGGACGTCAACTTACGAGCAGTACTTC
CDR3: CASSFFRTSTYEQYF

D: -
J: TRBJ2-3
size: -
V: TRBV19
DNA: TGTGCCAGTAGTATAGCTCGGGGGGATACGCAGTATTTT
CDR3: CASSIARGDTQYF

D: -
J: TRBJ2-2
size: -
V: TRBV2
DNA: TGTGCCAGCAGACGGGACGGGTTGGCCGGGGAGCTGTTTTTT
CDR3: CASRRDGLAGELFF

D: -
J: TRBJ2-1
size: -
V: TRBV5-8
DNA: TGTGCCAGCAGCTTGGACGGTTCCTACAATGAGCAGTTCTTC
CDR3: CASSLDGSYNEQFF

D: -
J: TRBJ2-5
size: -
V: TRBV4-3
DNA: TGCGCCAGCAGCCTTTACGGGAACCAAGAGACCCAGTACTTC
CDR3: CASSLYGNQETQYF

D: TRBD1
J: TRBJ2-1
size: -
V: TRBV18
DNA: TGTGCCAGCTCACCGGACAGGGGTGGAAATGAGCAGTTCTTC
CDR3: CASSPDRGGNEQFF

D: -
J: TRBJ1-1
size: -
V: TRBV7-9
DNA: TGTGCCAGCAGCTTAACCGGATTCACTGAAGCTTTCTTT
CDR3: CASSLTGFTEAFF

D: -
J: TRBJ2-1
size: once
V: TRBV5-1
DNA: TGCGCCAGCAGCTACTCTCGTGACAATGAGCAGTTCTTC
CDR3: CASSYSRDNEQFF

D: -
J: TRBJ1-1
size: -
V: TRBV11-2
DNA: TGTGCCAGCAGTTTACAGTGGGGCACTGAAGCTTTCTTT
CDR3: CASSLQWGTEAFF